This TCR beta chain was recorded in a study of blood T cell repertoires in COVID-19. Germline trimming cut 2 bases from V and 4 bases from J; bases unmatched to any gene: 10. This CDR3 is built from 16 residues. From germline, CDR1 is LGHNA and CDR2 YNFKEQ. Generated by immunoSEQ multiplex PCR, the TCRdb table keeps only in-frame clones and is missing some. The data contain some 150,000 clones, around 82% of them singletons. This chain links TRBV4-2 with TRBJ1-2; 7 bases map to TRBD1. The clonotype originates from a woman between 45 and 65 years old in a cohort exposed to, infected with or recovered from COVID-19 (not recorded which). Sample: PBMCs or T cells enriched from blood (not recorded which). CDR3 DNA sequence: TGTGCCAGCAGCCAAAGGATTCGGGACAGCCCCTATGGCTACACCTTC. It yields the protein CASSQRIRDSPYGYTF.